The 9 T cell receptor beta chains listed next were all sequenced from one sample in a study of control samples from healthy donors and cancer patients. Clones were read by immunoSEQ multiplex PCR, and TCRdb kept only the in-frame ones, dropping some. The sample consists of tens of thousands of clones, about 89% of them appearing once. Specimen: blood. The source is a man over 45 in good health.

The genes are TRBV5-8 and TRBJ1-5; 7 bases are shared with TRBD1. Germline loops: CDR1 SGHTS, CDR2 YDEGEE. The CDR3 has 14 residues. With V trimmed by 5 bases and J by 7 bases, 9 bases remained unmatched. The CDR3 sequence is CASRTDSGGQPQHF. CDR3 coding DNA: TGTGCCAGCAGAACGGATTCAGGGGGACAGCCCCAGCATTTT.

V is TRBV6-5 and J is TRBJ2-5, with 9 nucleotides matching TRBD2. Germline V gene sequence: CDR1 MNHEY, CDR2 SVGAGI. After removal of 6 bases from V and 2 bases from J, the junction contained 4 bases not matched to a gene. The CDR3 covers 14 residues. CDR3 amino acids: CASRGTSWQETQYF. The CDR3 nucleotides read TGTGCCAGCAGAGGGACTAGCTGGCAAGAGACCCAGTACTTC.

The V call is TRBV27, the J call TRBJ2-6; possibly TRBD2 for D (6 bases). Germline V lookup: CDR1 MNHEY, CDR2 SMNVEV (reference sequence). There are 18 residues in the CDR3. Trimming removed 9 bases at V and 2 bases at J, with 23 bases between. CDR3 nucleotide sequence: TGTGCCAGTTCCCTGCTAGGCGGGGTGCCAACTGGGGCCAACGTCCTGACTTTC. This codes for CASSLLGGVPTGANVLTF.

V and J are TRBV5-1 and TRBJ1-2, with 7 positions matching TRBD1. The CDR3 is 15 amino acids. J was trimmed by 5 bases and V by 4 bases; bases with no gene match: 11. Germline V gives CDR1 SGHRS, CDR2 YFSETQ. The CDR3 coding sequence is TGCGCCAGCAGCCAGGGGACAGAGGGATTGTATGGCTACACCTTC. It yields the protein CASSQGTEGLYGYTF. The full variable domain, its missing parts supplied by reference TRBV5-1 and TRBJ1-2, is KAGVTQTPRYLIKTRGQQVTLSCSPISGHRSVSWYQQTPGQGLQFLFEYFSETQRNKGNFPGRFSGRQFSNSRSEMNVSTLELGDSALYLCASSQGTEGLYGYTFGSGTRLTVV.

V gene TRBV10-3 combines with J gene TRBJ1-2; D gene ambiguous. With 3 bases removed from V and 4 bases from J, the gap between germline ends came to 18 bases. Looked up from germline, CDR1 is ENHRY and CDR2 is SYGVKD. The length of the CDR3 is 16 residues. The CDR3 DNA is TGTGCCATCAGTGATAGGGCGCCGAATACGGGCTATGGCTACACCTTC. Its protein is CAISDRAPNTGYGYTF.

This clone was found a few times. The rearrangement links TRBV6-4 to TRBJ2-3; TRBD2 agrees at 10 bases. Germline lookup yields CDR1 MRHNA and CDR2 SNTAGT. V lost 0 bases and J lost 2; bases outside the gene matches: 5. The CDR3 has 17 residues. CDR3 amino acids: CASSDSERGGPTDTQYF. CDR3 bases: TGTGCCAGCAGTGACTCAGAGCGGGGGGGCCCCACAGATACGCAGTATTTT.

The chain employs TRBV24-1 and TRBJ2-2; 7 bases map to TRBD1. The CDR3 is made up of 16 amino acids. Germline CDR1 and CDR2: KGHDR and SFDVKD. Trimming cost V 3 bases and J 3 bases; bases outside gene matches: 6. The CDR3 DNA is TGTGCCACCAGTGATAACGACAGGGCGTACACCGGGGAGCTGTTTTTT. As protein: CATSDNDRAYTGELFF.

CDR3 protein: CATSTMTAGQWRGGYTF. The CDR3 DNA reads as TGTGCCACCAGCACTATGACCGCGGGACAGTGGCGGGGGGGCTACACCTTC. The chain links TRBV15 to TRBJ1-2; 7 bases match TRBD1. Germline V gene data show CDR1 as LNHNV and CDR2 as YYDKDF (reference sequence). This CDR3 contains 17 residues. Unmatched junction bases numbered 19, after V lost 4 bases and J lost 8 bases.

CDR3: CASSRTIAGGERDTQYF. The CDR3 DNA follows: TGTGCCAGCAGTAGGACTATAGCGGGGGGGGAAAGGGATACGCAGTATTTT. The genes are TRBV28 and TRBJ2-3; 11 bases are shared with TRBD2. This CDR3 is 17 amino acids long. Trimming took 5 bases from V and 6 from J; bases not matched to a gene: 13. The germline V gene has CDR1 MDHEN and CDR2 SYDVKM. The whole variable domain, remainder taken from reference TRBV28 and TRBJ2-3, is DVKVTQSSRYLVKRTGEKVFLECVQDMDHENMFWYRQDPGLGLRLIYFSYDVKMKEKGDIPEGYSVSREKKERFSLILESASTNQTSMYLCASSRTIAGGERDTQYFGPGTRLTVL.